The rows below give T cell receptor beta chains drawn from one sample of a study of cytomegalovirus exposure and HLA in healthy donors. The assay was immunoSEQ multiplex PCR, and TCRdb's table has in-frame clones only and misses some. The table lists nearly 200,000 clones, about 79% of them singletons, with 0.075% to 0.1% in the top ten. Sequenced sample: PBMCs. The receptors were sampled from a boy aged 2 to 9 in good health and CMV-seronegative. CDR3s include the opening cysteine and the closing phenylalanine or tryptophan. Each record gives: clone size, D gene, J gene, V gene, CDR3 DNA, CDR3 protein. D genes are given only for firm matches. Expanded clones get a size class; other rows say once, few or many, or leave the size out.

.	TRBD2	TRBJ2-1	TRBV4-3	TGCGCCAGCAGCCAGGGTACTAGCGCGTCCTACAATGAGCAGTTCTTC	CASSQGTSASYNEQFF
.	TRBD1	TRBJ2-7	TRBV5-4	TGTGCCAGCAGCTTGGGCACAGGGACAGACTACGAGCGGTACTTC	CASSLGTGTDYERYF
few	.	TRBJ1-1	TRBV28	TGTGCCAGCAGTTCCAGGGTGGAAAAAGCTTTCTTT	CASSSRVEKAFF
few	.	TRBJ2-2	TRBV15	TGTGCCACCAGCAGAGATTTGGCAGGGTTATACCGGGAGCTGTTTTTT	CATSRDLAGLYRELFF
few	.	TRBJ2-7	TRBV7-9	TGTGCCAGCAGCACGGACTGGAGCCTGGAGTACTTC	CASSTDWSLEYF
once	.	TRBJ1-1	TRBV25-1	TGTGCCAGCAGTGAATGGAGCAACACTGAAGCTTTCTTT	CASSEWSNTEAFF
.	TRBD1	TRBJ1-2	TRBV18	TGTGCCAGCTCACTTTTGGGGACAGCGACTAACTATGGCTACACCTTC	CASSLLGTATNYGYTF
.	TRBD2	TRBJ2-3	TRBV9	TGTGCCAGCAGCGTAGTGGGACTAGCAGGGGATACGCAGTATTTT	CASSVVGLAGDTQYF
once	.	TRBJ1-6	TRBV6-5	TGTGCCAGCAGCGTCGCGGGACCCCATAATTCACCCCTCCACTTT	CASSVAGPHNSPLHF
.	TRBD2	TRBJ2-2	TRBV11-2	TGTGCCAGCAGTCCGGGACTAGCCCGCACCGGGGAGCTGTTTTTT	CASSPGLARTGELFF
.	.	TRBJ1-2	TRBV6-6	TGTGCCAGCAGTTACTCGATCGGGGGAGACTATGGCTACACCTTC	CASSYSIGGDYGYTF
.	.	TRBJ1-2	TRBV11-2	TGTGCCAGCAGCTTAGTTGGGGGCAGGGATGGCTACACCTTC	CASSLVGGRDGYTF
.	.	TRBJ1-5	TRBV19	TGTGCCAGTAGTATTCCGGGGGGATTTCGCAATCAGCCCCAGCATTTT	CASSIPGGFRNQPQHF
.	.	TRBJ2-3	TRBV9	TGTGCCAGCAGCGTAGGCCCAACCGCGGGGAGCACAGATACGCAGTATTTT	CASSVGPTAGSTDTQYF
.	.	TRBJ2-1	TRBV10-2	TGCGCCAGCAGAATCACAGGGACGGGATACAATGAGCAGTTCTTC	CASRITGTGYNEQFF
.	.	TRBJ2-3	TRBV7-3	TGTGCCAGCAGCCTAGCCCCAGGAACAGATACGCAGTATTTT	CASSLAPGTDTQYF
.	TRBD1	TRBJ2-1	TRBV7-9	TGTTCCAGCAGCTTAGGCACAGGGGCCTACAATGAGCAGTTCTTC	CSSSLGTGAYNEQFF
.	TRBD2	TRBJ2-3	TRBV6-5	TGTGCCAGCGGGTTAGCGGGCCATCGCACAGATACGCAGTATTTT	CASGLAGHRTDTQYF
.	.	TRBJ2-4	TRBV2	TGTGCCAGCCAGGAAGGACTAGCCAAAAACATTCAGTACTTC	CASQEGLAKNIQYF
.	.	TRBJ2-7	TRBV2	TGTGCCAGCGCTTGGACACCCCTCGGCGAGCAGTACTTC	CASAWTPLGEQYF
few	.	TRBJ2-3	TRBV5-1	TGCGCCAGCAGCTTAAGCTCAGATACGCAGTATTTT	CASSLSSDTQYF
.	TRBD1	TRBJ2-7	TRBV30	TGTGCCTGGAGTGTCGGACAGGTACCGTCCTACGAGCAGTACTTC	CAWSVGQVPSYEQYF
.	TRBD2	TRBJ2-7	TRBV20-1	TGCAGCGGGGGGGGGTTTCACGAGCAGTACTTC	CSGGGFHEQYF
.	.	TRBJ1-2	TRBV4-2	TGTGCCAGCGACCGAACAGGGTCACACTATGGCTACACCTTC	CASDRTGSHYGYTF
.	.	TRBJ1-5	TRBV6-1	TGTGCCAGCAGTGCGTGGAGAAATCAGCCCCAGCATTTT	CASSAWRNQPQHF
once	TRBD2	TRBJ2-7	TRBV7-9	TGTTCCAGCAGCCACGAAGCAATAGCGGGGGACCCTTACGAGCAGTACTTC	CSSSHEAIAGDPYEQYF
.	TRBD2	TRBJ2-3	TRBV19	TGTGCCAGTAGTATAATCCGGGGGGGAGGTACAGATACGCAGTATTTT	CASSIIRGGGTDTQYF
few	.	TRBJ1-1	TRBV5-6	TGTGCCAGCAGCCGGGGGGGTGAAGCTTTCTTT	CASSRGGEAFF
.	TRBD2	TRBJ2-3	TRBV4-3	TGCGCCAGCAGCCAAGATTATAGGAGCGGGGCGAAAACAGATACGCAGTATTTT	CASSQDYRSGAKTDTQYF
.	.	TRBJ1-2	TRBV4-1	TGCGCCAGCATTATGCGGCGAGCTAACTATGGCTACACCTTC	CASIMRRANYGYTF
.	TRBD1	TRBJ1-5	TRBV19	TGTGCCAGTAGGACTGTGGGGACAGGGTATTATGGCAATCAGCCCCAGCATTTT	CASRTVGTGYYGNQPQHF
.	.	TRBJ2-5	TRBV11-2	TGTGCCAGCAGCTTCTCGAGGGAGACCCAGTACTTC	CASSFSRETQYF
.	TRBD1	TRBJ2-7	TRBV7-9	TGTGCCAGCAGCTTATGGCCCGGGACAGGTTACGAGCAGTACTTC	CASSLWPGTGYEQYF
.	.	TRBJ1-2	TRBV7-9	TGTGCCAGCAGAAAACAGGGCCTGGACCCCTATGGCTACACCTTC	CASRKQGLDPYGYTF
.	.	TRBJ2-7	TRBV7-2	TGTGCCAGCAGCTTAGGCAGGGTGGACGAGCAGTACTTC	CASSLGRVDEQYF
once	.	TRBJ2-5	TRBV5-4	TGTGCCAGCAGCTTGGCCTCAGGGTCCCAAGAGACCCAGTACTTC	CASSLASGSQETQYF
.	TRBD2	TRBJ2-5	TRBV5-1	TGCGCCAGCAGCCCCCGACTAGCGGGGGGGCAGGAGACCCAGTACTTC	CASSPRLAGGQETQYF
.	TRBD2	TRBJ2-5	TRBV6-1	TGTGCCAGCAGTGAGGGGACTAGCGGGCGGGAGACCCAGTACTTC	CASSEGTSGRETQYF
.	TRBD1	TRBJ2-7	TRBV5-5	TGTGCCAGCAGGCTGGGACAGGGGAACTACGAGCAGTACTTC	CASRLGQGNYEQYF
.	TRBD1	TRBJ1-2	TRBV9	TGTGCCAGCAGCGGAGACAGGGAATGGGGCTATGGCTACACCTTC	CASSGDREWGYGYTF
.	TRBD1	TRBJ1-1	TRBV18	TGTGCCAGCTCACCGTTCACAGGGGAGGCAGCTTTCTTT	CASSPFTGEAAFF
.	.	TRBJ2-5	TRBV10-3	TGTGCCATCAGTGAGTCTAGAGAGACCCAGTACTTC	CAISESRETQYF